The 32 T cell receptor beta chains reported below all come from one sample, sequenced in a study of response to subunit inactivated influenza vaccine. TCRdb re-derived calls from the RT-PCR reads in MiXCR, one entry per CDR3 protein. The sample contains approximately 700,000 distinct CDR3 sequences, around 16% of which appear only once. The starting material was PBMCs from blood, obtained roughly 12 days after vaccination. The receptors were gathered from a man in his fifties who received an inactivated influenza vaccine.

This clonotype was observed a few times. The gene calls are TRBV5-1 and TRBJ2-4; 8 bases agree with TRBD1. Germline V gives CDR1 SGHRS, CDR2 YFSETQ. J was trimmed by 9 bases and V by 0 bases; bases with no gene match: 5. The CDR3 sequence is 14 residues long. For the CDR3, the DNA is TGCGCCAGCAGCTTGGGACAGGGGAAGGGCATTCAGTACTTC. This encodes CASSLGQGKGIQYF.

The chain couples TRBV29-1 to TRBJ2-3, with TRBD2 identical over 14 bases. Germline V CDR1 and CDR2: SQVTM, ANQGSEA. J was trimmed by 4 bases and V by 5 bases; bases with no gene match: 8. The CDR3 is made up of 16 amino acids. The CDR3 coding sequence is TGCAGCGTTTTAGGGACTAGCGGGAGTATCGCAGATACGCAGTATTTT. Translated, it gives CSVLGTSGSIADTQYF.

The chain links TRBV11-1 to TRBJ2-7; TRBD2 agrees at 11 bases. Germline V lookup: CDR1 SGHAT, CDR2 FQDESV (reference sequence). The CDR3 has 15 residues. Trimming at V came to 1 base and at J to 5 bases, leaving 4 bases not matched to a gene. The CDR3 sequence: CASSLETSGIHEQYF. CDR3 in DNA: TGTGCCAGCAGCTTAGAGACTAGCGGGATCCACGAGCAGTACTTC.

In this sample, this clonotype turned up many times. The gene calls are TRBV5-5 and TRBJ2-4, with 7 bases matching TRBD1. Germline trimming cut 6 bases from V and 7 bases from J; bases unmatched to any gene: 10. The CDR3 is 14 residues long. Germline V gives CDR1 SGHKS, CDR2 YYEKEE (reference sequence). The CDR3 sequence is CASTHYRGGNIQYF. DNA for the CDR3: TGTGCCAGCACCCACTACAGGGGCGGCAACATTCAGTACTTC. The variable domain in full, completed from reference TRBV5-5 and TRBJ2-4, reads DAGVTQSPTHLIKTRGQQVTLRCSPISGHKSVSWYQQVLGQGPQFIFQYYEKEERGRGNFPDRFSARQFPNYSSELNVNALLLGDSALYLCASTHYRGGNIQYFGAGTRLSVL.

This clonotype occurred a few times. DNA of the CDR3: TGCAGTGCTCTCCCGGGCGGGGCCTATAATTCACCCCTCCACTTT. Protein: CSALPGGAYNSPLHF. The V call is TRBV20-1, the J call TRBJ1-6; D uncertain. Trimming removed 5 bases at V and 2 bases at J, with 13 bases between. The germline CDR1 and CDR2 sequences are DFQATT and SNEGSKA (reference sequence). This CDR3 contains 15 residues.

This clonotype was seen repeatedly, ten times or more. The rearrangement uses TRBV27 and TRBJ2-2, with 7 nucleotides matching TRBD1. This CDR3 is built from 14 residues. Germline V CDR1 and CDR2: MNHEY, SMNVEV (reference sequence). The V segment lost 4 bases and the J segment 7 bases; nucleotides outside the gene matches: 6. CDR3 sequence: CASSSTGWIGELFF. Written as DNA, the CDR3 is TGTGCCAGCAGTTCGACAGGGTGGATCGGGGAGCTGTTTTTT.

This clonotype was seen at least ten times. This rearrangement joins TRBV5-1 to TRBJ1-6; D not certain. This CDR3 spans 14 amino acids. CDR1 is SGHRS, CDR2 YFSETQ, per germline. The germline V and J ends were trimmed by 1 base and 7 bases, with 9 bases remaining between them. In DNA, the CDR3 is TGCGCCAGCAGCTTGAGGACGAGGAATTCACCCCTCCACTTT. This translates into CASSLRTRNSPLHF.

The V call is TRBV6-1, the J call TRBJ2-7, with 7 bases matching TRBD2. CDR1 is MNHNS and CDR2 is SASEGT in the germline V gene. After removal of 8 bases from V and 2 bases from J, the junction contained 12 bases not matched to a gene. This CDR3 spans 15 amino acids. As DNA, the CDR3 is TGTGCCAGCGGGCTAGGAGCGGGACGGACCTACGAGCAGTACTTC. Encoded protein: CASGLGAGRTYEQYF.

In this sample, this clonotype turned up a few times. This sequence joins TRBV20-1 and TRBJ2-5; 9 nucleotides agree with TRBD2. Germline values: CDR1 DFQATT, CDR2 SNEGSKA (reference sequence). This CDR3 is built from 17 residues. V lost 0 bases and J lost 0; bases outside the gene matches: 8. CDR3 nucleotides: TGCAGTGCTAGAGATGTCTATAGCGGGGGTGACCAAGAGACCCAGTACTTC. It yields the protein CSARDVYSGGDQETQYF.

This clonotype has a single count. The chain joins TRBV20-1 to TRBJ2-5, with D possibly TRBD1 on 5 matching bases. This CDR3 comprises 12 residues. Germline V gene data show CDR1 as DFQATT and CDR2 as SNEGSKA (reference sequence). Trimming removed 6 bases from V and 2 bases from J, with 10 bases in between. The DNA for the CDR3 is TGCAGTGCCGCCCGACAGCAAGAGACCCAGTACTTC. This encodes CSAARQQETQYF.

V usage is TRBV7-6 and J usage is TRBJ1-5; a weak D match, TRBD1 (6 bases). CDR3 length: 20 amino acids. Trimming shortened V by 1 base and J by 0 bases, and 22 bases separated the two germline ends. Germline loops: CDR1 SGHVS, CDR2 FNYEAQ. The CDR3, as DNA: TGTGCCAGCAGCTTAGATCGGTCCAAAGGACAGTTCCTTAGCAATCAGCCCCAGCATTTT. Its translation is CASSLDRSKGQFLSNQPQHF.

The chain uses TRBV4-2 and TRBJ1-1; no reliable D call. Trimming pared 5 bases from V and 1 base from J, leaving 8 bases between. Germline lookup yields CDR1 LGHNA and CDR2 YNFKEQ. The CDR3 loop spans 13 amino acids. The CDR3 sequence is CASSSQANTEAFF. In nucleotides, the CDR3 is TGTGCCAGCAGCTCCCAGGCGAACACTGAAGCTTTCTTT.

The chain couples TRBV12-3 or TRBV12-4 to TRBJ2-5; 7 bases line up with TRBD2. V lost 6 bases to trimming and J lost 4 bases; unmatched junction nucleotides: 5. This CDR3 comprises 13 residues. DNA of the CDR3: TGTGCCAGCAGGCAGACTAGCCGAGAGACCCAGTACTTC. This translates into CASRQTSRETQYF.

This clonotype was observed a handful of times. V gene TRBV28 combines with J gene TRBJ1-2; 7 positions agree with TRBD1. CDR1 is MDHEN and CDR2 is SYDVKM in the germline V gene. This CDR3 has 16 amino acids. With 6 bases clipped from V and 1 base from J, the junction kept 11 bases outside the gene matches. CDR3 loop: CASRWDSQNFNYGYTF. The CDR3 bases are TGTGCCAGCAGGTGGGACAGCCAAAACTTTAACTATGGCTACACCTTC.

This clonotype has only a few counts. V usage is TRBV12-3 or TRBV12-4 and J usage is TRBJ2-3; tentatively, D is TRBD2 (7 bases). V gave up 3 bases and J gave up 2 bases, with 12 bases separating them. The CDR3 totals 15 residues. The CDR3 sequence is CASSFLAGATDTQYF. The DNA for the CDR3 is TGTGCCAGCAGTTTTTTGGCGGGGGCCACAGATACGCAGTATTTT.

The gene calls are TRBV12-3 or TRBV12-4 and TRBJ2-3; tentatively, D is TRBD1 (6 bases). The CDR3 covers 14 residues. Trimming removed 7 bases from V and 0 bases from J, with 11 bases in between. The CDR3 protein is CASNRAPSTDTQYF. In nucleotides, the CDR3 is TGTGCCAGCAACAGGGCCCCTAGCACAGATACGCAGTATTTT.

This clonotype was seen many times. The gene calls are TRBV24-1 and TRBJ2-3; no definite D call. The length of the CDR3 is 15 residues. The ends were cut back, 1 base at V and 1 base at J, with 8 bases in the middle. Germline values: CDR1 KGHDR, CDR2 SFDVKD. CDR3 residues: CATSDFQRGTDTQYF. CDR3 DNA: TGTGCCACCAGTGATTTCCAGCGTGGCACAGATACGCAGTATTTT.

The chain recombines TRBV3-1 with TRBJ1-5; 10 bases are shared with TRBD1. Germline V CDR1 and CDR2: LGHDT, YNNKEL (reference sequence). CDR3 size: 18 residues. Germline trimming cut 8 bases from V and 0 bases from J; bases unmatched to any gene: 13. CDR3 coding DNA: TGTGCCAGCTGTTTCGAGGGACAGGGGTCTTATAGCAATCAGCCCCAGCATTTT. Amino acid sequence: CASCFEGQGSYSNQPQHF.

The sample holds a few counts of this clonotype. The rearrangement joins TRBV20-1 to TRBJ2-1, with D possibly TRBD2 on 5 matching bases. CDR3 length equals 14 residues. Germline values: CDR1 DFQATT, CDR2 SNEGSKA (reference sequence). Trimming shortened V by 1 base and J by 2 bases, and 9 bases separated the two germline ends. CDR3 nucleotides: TGCAGTGCTAGAGGCAGCGGAACCTACAATGAGCAGTTCTTC. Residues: CSARGSGTYNEQFF.

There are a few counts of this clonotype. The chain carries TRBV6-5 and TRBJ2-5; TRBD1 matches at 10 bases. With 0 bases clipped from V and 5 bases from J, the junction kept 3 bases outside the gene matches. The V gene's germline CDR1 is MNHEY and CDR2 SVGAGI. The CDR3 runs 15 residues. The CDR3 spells CASSYSTGGVETQYF. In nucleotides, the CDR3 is TGTGCCAGCAGTTACTCGACAGGGGGCGTGGAGACCCAGTACTTC.

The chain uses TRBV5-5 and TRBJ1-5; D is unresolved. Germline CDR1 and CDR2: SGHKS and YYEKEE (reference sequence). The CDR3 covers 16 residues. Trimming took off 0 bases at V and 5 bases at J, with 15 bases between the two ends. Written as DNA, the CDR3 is TGTGCCAGCAGCTTGGAGGCGGCTCTCGCGCATCAGCCCCAGCATTTT. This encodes CASSLEAALAHQPQHF. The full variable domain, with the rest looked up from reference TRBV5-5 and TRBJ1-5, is DAGVTQSPTHLIKTRGQQVTLRCSPISGHKSVSWYQQVLGQGPQFIFQYYEKEERGRGNFPDRFSARQFPNYSSELNVNALLLGDSALYLCASSLEAALAHQPQHFGDGTRLSIL.

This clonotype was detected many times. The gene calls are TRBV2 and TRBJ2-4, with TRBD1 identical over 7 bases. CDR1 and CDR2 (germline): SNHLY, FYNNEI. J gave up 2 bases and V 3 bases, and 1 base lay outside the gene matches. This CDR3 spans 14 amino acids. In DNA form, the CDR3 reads TGTGCCAGCAGTGAGACAGGGACCAAAAACATTCAGTACTTC. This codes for CASSETGTKNIQYF.

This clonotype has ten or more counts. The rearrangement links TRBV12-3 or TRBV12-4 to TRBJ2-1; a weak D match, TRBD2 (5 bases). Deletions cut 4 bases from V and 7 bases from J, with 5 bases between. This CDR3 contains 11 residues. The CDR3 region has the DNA TGTGCCAGCAGTTCGGGGAATGAGCAGTTCTTC. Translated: CASSSGNEQFF.

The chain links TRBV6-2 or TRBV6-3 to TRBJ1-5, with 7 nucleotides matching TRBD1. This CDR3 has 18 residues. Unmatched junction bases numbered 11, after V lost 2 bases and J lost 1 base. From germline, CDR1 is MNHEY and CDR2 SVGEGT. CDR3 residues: CASSYRAGAGGSNQPQHF. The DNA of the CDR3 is TGTGCCAGCAGTTACCGGGCGGGGGCAGGGGGAAGCAATCAGCCCCAGCATTTT.

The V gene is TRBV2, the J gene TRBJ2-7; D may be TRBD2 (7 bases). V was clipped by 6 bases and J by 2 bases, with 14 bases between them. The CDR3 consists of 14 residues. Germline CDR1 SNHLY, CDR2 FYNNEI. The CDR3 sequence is CASSGGGRAYEQYF. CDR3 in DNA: TGTGCCAGCAGCGGCGGGGGCAGAGCCTACGAGCAGTACTTC. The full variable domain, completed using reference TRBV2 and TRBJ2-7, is EPEVTQTPSHQVTQMGQEVILRCVPISNHLYFYWYRQILGQKVEFLVSFYNNEISEKSEIFDDQFSVERPDGSNFTLKIRSTKLEDSAMYFCASSGGGRAYEQYFGPGTRLTVT.

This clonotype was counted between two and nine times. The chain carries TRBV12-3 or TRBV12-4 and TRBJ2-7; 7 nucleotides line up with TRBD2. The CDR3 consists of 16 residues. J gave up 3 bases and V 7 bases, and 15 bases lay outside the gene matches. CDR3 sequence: CASNSQVGGLSYEQYF. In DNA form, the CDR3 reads TGTGCCAGCAATTCTCAGGTCGGGGGGTTAAGCTACGAGCAGTACTTC.

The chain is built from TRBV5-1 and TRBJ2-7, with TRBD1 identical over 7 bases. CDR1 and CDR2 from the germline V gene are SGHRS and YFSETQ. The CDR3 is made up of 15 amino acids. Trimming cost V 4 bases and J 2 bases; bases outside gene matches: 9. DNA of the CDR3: TGCGCCAGCAGCCTGGGGACAGCTTCGACCTACGAGCAGTACTTC. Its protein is CASSLGTASTYEQYF. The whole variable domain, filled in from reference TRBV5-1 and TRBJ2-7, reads KAGVTQTPRYLIKTRGQQVTLSCSPISGHRSVSWYQQTPGQGLQFLFEYFSETQRNKGNFPGRFSGRQFSNSRSEMNVSTLELGDSALYLCASSLGTASTYEQYFGPGTRLTVT.

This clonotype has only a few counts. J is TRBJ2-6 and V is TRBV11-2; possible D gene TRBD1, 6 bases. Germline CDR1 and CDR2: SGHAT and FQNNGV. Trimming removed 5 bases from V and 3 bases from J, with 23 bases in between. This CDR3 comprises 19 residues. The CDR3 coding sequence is TGTGCCAGCAGCCTCGGGCAGGGGATTCGTCGCTATGGGGCCAACGTCCTGACTTTC. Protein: CASSLGQGIRRYGANVLTF.

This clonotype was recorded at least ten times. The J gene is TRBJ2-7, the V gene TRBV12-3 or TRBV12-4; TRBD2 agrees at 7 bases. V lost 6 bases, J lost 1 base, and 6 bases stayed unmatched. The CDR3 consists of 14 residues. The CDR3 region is CASRASGPSYEQYF. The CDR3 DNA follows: TGTGCCAGCAGGGCTAGCGGACCATCCTACGAGCAGTACTTC.

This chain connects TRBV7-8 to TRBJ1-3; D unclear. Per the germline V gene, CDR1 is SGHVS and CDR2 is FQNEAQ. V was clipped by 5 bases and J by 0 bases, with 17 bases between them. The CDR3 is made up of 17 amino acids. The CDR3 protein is CASSLGSTLRSGNTIYF. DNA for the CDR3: TGTGCCAGCAGCCTAGGCTCGACTCTTCGCTCTGGAAACACCATATATTTT.

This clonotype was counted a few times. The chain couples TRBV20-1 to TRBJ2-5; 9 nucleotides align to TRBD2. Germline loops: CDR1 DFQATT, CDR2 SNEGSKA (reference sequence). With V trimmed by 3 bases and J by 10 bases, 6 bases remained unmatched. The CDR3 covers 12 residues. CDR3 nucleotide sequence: TGCAGTGCTAGGGTGGGACTAGCAAGCCAGTACTTC. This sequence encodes CSARVGLASQYF.

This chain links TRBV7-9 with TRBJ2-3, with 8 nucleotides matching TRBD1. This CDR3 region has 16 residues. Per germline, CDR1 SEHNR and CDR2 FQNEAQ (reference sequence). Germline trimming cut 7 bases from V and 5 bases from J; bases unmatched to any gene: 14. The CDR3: CASTPPIQGAGDTQYF. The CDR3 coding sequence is TGTGCCAGCACCCCACCCATCCAGGGGGCAGGAGATACGCAGTATTTT.